A selection of T cell receptor beta chains follows, all from one sample in a study of response to subunit inactivated influenza vaccine. TCRdb passed the RT-PCR reads through MiXCR, listing each CDR3 protein once. The data contain about 830,000 distinct CDR3 sequences, roughly 20% of them singletons. The material was PBMCs from blood, obtained roughly 5 days after vaccination. The origin of the receptors is a man aged 50-60 years who received an inactivated influenza vaccine. Each CDR3 is given with its conserved first and last residue. The order of the fields is D gene, J gene, CDR3 length, clone size, V gene, CDR3 DNA, CDR3 protein. A D gene is named only where the DNA matches it firmly. Some rows have no size entry. The others give once, few or many, or a class for an expanded clone.

d_gene: NA
j_gene: TRBJ2-1
len: 14
abundance: NA
v_gene: TRBV9
CDR3nt: TGTGCCAGCAGCGTAGCCCCCCTTCGAAATGAGCAGTTCTTC
CDR3aa: CASSVAPLRNEQFF

d_gene: NA
j_gene: TRBJ2-1
len: 15
abundance: NA
v_gene: TRBV12-3/TRBV12-4
CDR3nt: TGTGCCAGCACCCCACGAGGTGCAGGGGACAATGAGCAGTTCTTC
CDR3aa: CASTPRGAGDNEQFF

d_gene: NA
j_gene: TRBJ2-5
len: 12
abundance: NA
v_gene: TRBV20-1
CDR3nt: TGCAGTGCCAAGCGGGTCCAGGAGACCCAGTACTTC
CDR3aa: CSAKRVQETQYF

d_gene: NA
j_gene: TRBJ2-2
len: 12
abundance: NA
v_gene: TRBV6-5
CDR3nt: TGTGCCAGCAGTTCCCCCCTCGGGGAGCTGTTTTTT
CDR3aa: CASSSPLGELFF

d_gene: NA
j_gene: TRBJ2-1
len: 14
abundance: NA
v_gene: TRBV7-8
CDR3nt: TGTGCCAGCAGCTTAGGAGGTGGCCGCCATGAGCAGTTCTTC
CDR3aa: CASSLGGGRHEQFF

d_gene: NA
j_gene: TRBJ2-3
len: 15
abundance: many
v_gene: TRBV12-3/TRBV12-4
CDR3nt: TGTGCCAGCAGTTTCCGAGGGGTGCGGACAGATACGCAGTATTTT
CDR3aa: CASSFRGVRTDTQYF

d_gene: TRBD1
j_gene: TRBJ2-3
len: 14
abundance: NA
v_gene: TRBV5-5
CDR3nt: TGTGCCAGCAGAGAACAGGGGATCACAGATACGCAGTATTTT
CDR3aa: CASREQGITDTQYF

d_gene: TRBD2
j_gene: TRBJ2-3
len: 16
abundance: NA
v_gene: TRBV10-1
CDR3nt: TGCGCCAGCAGTGAGTCACTAGCGGGAACCACAGATACGCAGTATTTT
CDR3aa: CASSESLAGTTDTQYF

d_gene: NA
j_gene: TRBJ2-3
len: 15
abundance: NA
v_gene: TRBV7-2
CDR3nt: TGTGCCAGCAGCTTATTTGAGGGGACCACAGATACGCAGTATTTT
CDR3aa: CASSLFEGTTDTQYF

d_gene: TRBD2
j_gene: TRBJ2-1
len: 16
abundance: few
v_gene: TRBV6-2/TRBV6-3
CDR3nt: TGTGCCAGCAGTAAAGGCCGGACTAGCGTGTACAATGAGCAGTTCTTC
CDR3aa: CASSKGRTSVYNEQFF

d_gene: NA
j_gene: TRBJ2-7
len: 12
abundance: NA
v_gene: TRBV29-1
CDR3nt: TGCAGCGTTGAAGAAGATGCGGGTAACCAGTACTTC
CDR3aa: CSVEEDAGNQYF

d_gene: TRBD2
j_gene: TRBJ2-1
len: 19
abundance: NA
v_gene: TRBV20-1
CDR3nt: TGCAGTGCGCCTTCCGGGACTAGCGGATTCACTGGGTCCTACAATGAGCAGTTCTTC
CDR3aa: CSAPSGTSGFTGSYNEQFF

d_gene: NA
j_gene: TRBJ2-7
len: 15
abundance: NA
v_gene: TRBV7-9
CDR3nt: TGTGCCAGCAGCTTAGGCCGGTCCAGCTCCTACGAGCAGTACTTC
CDR3aa: CASSLGRSSSYEQYF

d_gene: NA
j_gene: TRBJ2-1
len: 17
abundance: few
v_gene: TRBV7-6
CDR3nt: TGTGCCAGCAGCTTAGTTGGAAGCCGAAACTCCTACAATGAGCAGTTCTTC
CDR3aa: CASSLVGSRNSYNEQFF

d_gene: NA
j_gene: TRBJ1-4
len: 14
abundance: few
v_gene: TRBV30
CDR3nt: TGTGCCTGGAGAACCGGGACTGATGCCGAAAAACTGTTTTTT
CDR3aa: CAWRTGTDAEKLFF

d_gene: NA
j_gene: TRBJ2-7
len: 14
abundance: NA
v_gene: TRBV7-2
CDR3nt: TGTGCCAGCACCAACCTCCCAGGGAGAGGGCCGCAGTACTTC
CDR3aa: CASTNLPGRGPQYF

d_gene: NA
j_gene: TRBJ1-1
len: 13
abundance: NA
v_gene: TRBV4-3
CDR3nt: TGCGCCAGCAGCCAAGATTTGAGCGTTGAAGCTTTCTTT
CDR3aa: CASSQDLSVEAFF

d_gene: NA
j_gene: TRBJ2-2
len: 15
abundance: NA
v_gene: TRBV4-3
CDR3nt: TGCGCCAGCAGCCAAGATCTTGGGGGACCCGGGGAGCTGTTTTTT
CDR3aa: CASSQDLGGPGELFF

d_gene: TRBD1
j_gene: TRBJ2-3
len: 16
abundance: NA
v_gene: TRBV6-5
CDR3nt: TGTGCCAGCAGTTCCCGCCGGGACAGGGGCACAGATACGCAGTATTTT
CDR3aa: CASSSRRDRGTDTQYF

d_gene: TRBD2
j_gene: TRBJ2-2
len: 15
abundance: NA
v_gene: TRBV7-2
CDR3nt: TGTGCCAGCAGCTTGGGCGGGGGGGGCACCGGGGAGCTGTTTTTT
CDR3aa: CASSLGGGGTGELFF

d_gene: NA
j_gene: TRBJ1-6
len: 12
abundance: once
v_gene: TRBV20-1
CDR3nt: TGCAGTGCTAACGGCGCCAATTCACCCCTCCACTTT
CDR3aa: CSANGANSPLHF

d_gene: TRBD2
j_gene: TRBJ2-1
len: 15
abundance: NA
v_gene: TRBV6-1
CDR3nt: TGTGCCAGCAGCCGCTACGGGGGGGGTGACAATGAGCAGTTCTTC
CDR3aa: CASSRYGGGDNEQFF

d_gene: TRBD1
j_gene: TRBJ2-4
len: 14
abundance: NA
v_gene: TRBV20-1
CDR3nt: TGCAGTGCGGCCGGACAGGGGAGGTCAGACATTCAGTACTTC
CDR3aa: CSAAGQGRSDIQYF

d_gene: NA
j_gene: TRBJ1-2
len: 15
abundance: few
v_gene: TRBV28
CDR3nt: TGTGCCAGCAGTTTATTCGGTATGACTAACTATGGCTACACCTTC
CDR3aa: CASSLFGMTNYGYTF

d_gene: TRBD1
j_gene: TRBJ2-7
len: 12
abundance: few
v_gene: TRBV10-3
CDR3nt: TGTGCCATCAGGGGACAGGTCCTCGAGCAGTACTTC
CDR3aa: CAIRGQVLEQYF

d_gene: NA
j_gene: TRBJ2-7
len: 15
abundance: NA
v_gene: TRBV6-2/TRBV6-3
CDR3nt: TGTGCCAGCAGTCCATCCGGGACGACCTACTACGAGCAGTACTTC
CDR3aa: CASSPSGTTYYEQYF

d_gene: NA
j_gene: TRBJ2-3
len: 12
abundance: NA
v_gene: TRBV20-1
CDR3nt: TGCAGTGCTCCGAGGACCGCCCCTGGGCAGTATTTT
CDR3aa: CSAPRTAPGQYF

d_gene: TRBD2
j_gene: TRBJ2-7
len: 14
abundance: NA
v_gene: TRBV7-8
CDR3nt: TGTGCCAGCAGCTTCAGCGGGGCGCCCTACGAGCAGTACTTC
CDR3aa: CASSFSGAPYEQYF

d_gene: TRBD2
j_gene: TRBJ2-1
len: 15
abundance: many
v_gene: TRBV20-1
CDR3nt: TGCAGTGCCCCGGAGGTTAGCGGGAGTTACAATGAGCAGTTCTTC
CDR3aa: CSAPEVSGSYNEQFF

d_gene: NA
j_gene: TRBJ1-1
len: 13
abundance: many
v_gene: TRBV12-3/TRBV12-4
CDR3nt: TGTGCCAGCAGTTTCACCGAAAACACTGAAGCTTTCTTT
CDR3aa: CASSFTENTEAFF

d_gene: TRBD1
j_gene: TRBJ2-7
len: 16
abundance: NA
v_gene: TRBV28
CDR3nt: TGTGCCAGCAGTTTGTCCGGGACAGGGGGTGTTTACGAGCAGTACTTC
CDR3aa: CASSLSGTGGVYEQYF

d_gene: TRBD1
j_gene: TRBJ1-5
len: 15
abundance: few
v_gene: TRBV25-1
CDR3nt: TGTGCCAGCAGTGAGGCCGACAGGGACGGACAGCCCCAGCATTTT
CDR3aa: CASSEADRDGQPQHF

d_gene: NA
j_gene: TRBJ1-4
len: 14
abundance: few
v_gene: TRBV18
CDR3nt: TGTGCCAGCTCACCACGGGGGTCGGATGAAAAACTGTTTTTT
CDR3aa: CASSPRGSDEKLFF

d_gene: NA
j_gene: TRBJ2-3
len: 16
abundance: few
v_gene: TRBV7-9
CDR3nt: TGTGCCAGCAGCCCCCGGACGCCTCGGGGCACAGATACGCAGTATTTT
CDR3aa: CASSPRTPRGTDTQYF

d_gene: NA
j_gene: TRBJ2-1
len: 13
abundance: many
v_gene: TRBV29-1
CDR3nt: TGCAGCGTTGAAAGGCGGAATAACAATGAGCAGTTCTTC
CDR3aa: CSVERRNNNEQFF

d_gene: NA
j_gene: TRBJ2-2
len: 16
abundance: NA
v_gene: TRBV6-1
CDR3nt: TGTGCCAGCAGCCCTCGGGGCGGGTGGTACACCGGGGAGCTGTTTTTT
CDR3aa: CASSPRGGWYTGELFF

d_gene: TRBD1
j_gene: TRBJ2-2
len: 17
abundance: NA
v_gene: TRBV4-3
CDR3nt: TGCGCCAGCAGCCAAGATCGGACAGGGATTGGCACCGGGGAGCTGTTTTTT
CDR3aa: CASSQDRTGIGTGELFF

d_gene: TRBD2
j_gene: TRBJ2-1
len: 15
abundance: once
v_gene: TRBV7-2
CDR3nt: TGTGCCAGCAGCTCAAGCGGGAGGGCCTCAAATGAGCAGTTCTTC
CDR3aa: CASSSSGRASNEQFF

d_gene: TRBD2
j_gene: TRBJ2-1
len: 15
abundance: NA
v_gene: TRBV27
CDR3nt: TGTGCCAGCAGTTTATTTCTAGCGGGGTTAAATGAGCAGTTCTTC
CDR3aa: CASSLFLAGLNEQFF

d_gene: TRBD1
j_gene: TRBJ1-2
len: 14
abundance: NA
v_gene: TRBV12-3/TRBV12-4
CDR3nt: TGTGCCAGCAGGGGACAGGGGGAAGCCTATGGCTACACCTTC
CDR3aa: CASRGQGEAYGYTF

d_gene: TRBD2
j_gene: TRBJ2-1
len: 17
abundance: few
v_gene: TRBV5-1
CDR3nt: TGCGCCAGCAGCTTGGATGGGACTAGCAATTCCTACAATGAGCAGTTCTTC
CDR3aa: CASSLDGTSNSYNEQFF

d_gene: NA
j_gene: TRBJ2-6
len: 13
abundance: few
v_gene: TRBV12-3/TRBV12-4
CDR3nt: TGTGCCAGCAGTCGCCAGGGGGCCAACGTCCTGACTTTC
CDR3aa: CASSRQGANVLTF

d_gene: TRBD1
j_gene: TRBJ2-6
len: 16
abundance: NA
v_gene: TRBV28
CDR3nt: TGTGCCCTGGGGACAGGGCCGAACTCTGGGGCCAACGTCCTGACTTTC
CDR3aa: CALGTGPNSGANVLTF

d_gene: TRBD2
j_gene: TRBJ2-5
len: 16
abundance: few
v_gene: TRBV27
CDR3nt: TGTGCCAGCAGTCCGACTAGCGGGGGAAACCAAGAGACCCAGTACTTC
CDR3aa: CASSPTSGGNQETQYF

d_gene: NA
j_gene: TRBJ1-1
len: 14
abundance: once
v_gene: TRBV7-2
CDR3nt: TGTGCCAGCAGTATACAGGGTGGTGATCCTGAAGCTTTCTTT
CDR3aa: CASSIQGGDPEAFF

d_gene: NA
j_gene: TRBJ1-2
len: 13
abundance: many
v_gene: TRBV7-2
CDR3nt: TGTGCCAGCAGTGCGGGCAGGGACTATGGCTACACCTTC
CDR3aa: CASSAGRDYGYTF

d_gene: TRBD2
j_gene: TRBJ2-5
len: 17
abundance: NA
v_gene: TRBV6-1
CDR3nt: TGTGCCAGCAGTGATCTTGGCGGGAGGATAGATATGGAGACCCAGTACTTC
CDR3aa: CASSDLGGRIDMETQYF

d_gene: NA
j_gene: TRBJ2-5
len: 12
abundance: few
v_gene: TRBV5-1
CDR3nt: TGCGCCAGCAGCCACCAGTGGGAGACCCAGTACTTC
CDR3aa: CASSHQWETQYF